These T cell receptor beta chains were read from a single sample in a study of Ad26.COV2.S vaccination and SARS-CoV-2 variants. Using immunoSEQ multiplex PCR, the repertoire was profiled, and TCRdb retains in-frame clones only, with some absent. The sample carries over 400,000 clones, 92% recorded once. Sequences were derived from peripheral blood, sampled in a trial of Ad26.COV2.S vaccine versus placebo. The receptors come from a person aged 18-60 years who received the Ad26.COV2.S COVID-19 vaccine or a placebo. Both conserved end residues are part of each CDR3. A D gene is named only where the DNA matches it firmly. Size values are once, few and many counts, or a class for expanded clones, and some rows have none.

TRBV28	.	.	TRBJ2-3	CASSLTQGFTDTQYF	TGTGCCAGCAGTCTAACACAGGGTTTCACAGATACGCAGTATTTT
TRBV10-3	.	.	TRBJ1-2	CAISESRGGYTF	TGTGCCATCAGTGAGTCGAGGGGAGGCTACACCTTC
TRBV3-1/TRBV3-2	.	few	TRBJ2-7	CASSQVSGAYEQYF	TGTGCCAGCAGCCAAGTATCAGGGGCGTACGAGCAGTACTTC
TRBV7-2	.	.	TRBJ2-6	CASSLRPASSGANVLTF	TGTGCCAGCAGCTTAAGGCCAGCGAGCTCTGGGGCCAACGTCCTGACTTTC
TRBV19	TRBD2	.	TRBJ2-7	CASSIEAAGESYEQYF	TGTGCCAGTAGTATAGAAGCAGCGGGGGAATCCTACGAGCAGTACTTC
TRBV2	.	once	TRBJ1-4	CASSPLSYRREAEKLFF	TGTGCCAGCAGCCCACTTTCCTACAGGCGGGAAGCTGAAAAACTGTTTTTT
TRBV27	.	.	TRBJ1-1	CASSFWGGAEAFF	TGTGCCAGCAGTTTCTGGGGGGGTGCTGAAGCTTTCTTT
TRBV6-5	.	.	TRBJ1-5	CATRESNQPQHF	TGTGCCACAAGGGAGAGCAATCAGCCCCAGCATTTT
TRBV7-9	.	.	TRBJ2-7	CASSLGRRGPTLDEQYF	TGTGCCAGCAGCTTGGGAAGGAGGGGGCCGACTCTGGACGAGCAGTACTTC
TRBV6-1	.	.	TRBJ2-5	CASSDELRGGETQYF	TGTGCCAGCAGTGACGAACTCAGGGGTGGAGAGACCCAGTACTTC
TRBV7-9	.	.	TRBJ1-5	CASGPAGPNQPQHF	TGTGCCAGCGGACCAGCAGGGCCCAATCAGCCCCAGCATTTT
TRBV2	.	.	TRBJ2-3	CASSAYPVGPQYF	TGTGCCAGCAGTGCCTATCCCGTTGGTCCGCAGTATTTT
TRBV11-2	.	.	TRBJ2-7	CASSPILGRTLSYEQYF	TGTGCCAGCAGCCCAATCCTAGGCAGAACATTATCCTACGAGCAGTACTTC
TRBV3-1/TRBV3-2	.	.	TRBJ2-2	CASSQTSFPTGELFF	TGTGCCAGCAGCCAGACTAGTTTTCCCACCGGGGAGCTGTTTTTT
TRBV7-2	.	.	TRBJ1-4	CASSLGAGLANEKLFF	TGTGCCAGCAGCTTAGGGGCGGGGTTGGCTAATGAAAAACTGTTTTTT
TRBV6-2/TRBV6-3	TRBD1	.	TRBJ2-1	CASSTGTGPYNEQFF	TGTGCCAGCAGCACCGGGACAGGGCCCTACAATGAGCAGTTCTTC
TRBV28	.	.	TRBJ1-2	CASSKLYMFTGGYTF	TGTGCCAGCAGTAAACTATATATGTTCACCGGTGGCTACACCTTC
TRBV5-1	.	.	TRBJ2-7	CASSLGTISSYEQYF	TGCGCCAGCAGCTTGGGGACAATCAGCTCCTACGAGCAGTACTTC
TRBV5-5	.	once	TRBJ1-5	CASSLGLNSNQPQHF	TGTGCCAGCAGCTTGGGGCTCAATAGCAATCAGCCCCAGCATTTT
TRBV19	.	.	TRBJ2-6	CASSVGGSGANVLTF	TGTGCCAGTAGTGTAGGGGGCTCTGGGGCCAACGTCCTGACTTTC
TRBV5-1	.	.	TRBJ2-1	CASSLGDRNEQFF	TGCGCCAGCAGCTTGGGGGACCGTAATGAGCAGTTCTTC
TRBV5-1	TRBD1	.	TRBJ1-3	CASSLGQGTGGNTIYF	TGCGCCAGCAGCCTAGGACAGGGGACTGGTGGAAACACCATATATTTT
TRBV19	.	.	TRBJ2-3	CASSRFTGGTDTQYF	TGTGCCAGTAGTCGGTTCACGGGGGGCACAGATACGCAGTATTTT
TRBV6-1	.	.	TRBJ2-5	CASSESGPVHLIETQYF	TGTGCCAGCAGTGAGAGTGGTCCGGTCCATCTGATAGAGACCCAGTACTTC
TRBV19	.	once	TRBJ1-3	CASSSTPVRLSGNTIYF	TGTGCCAGTAGCTCGACCCCGGTTCGGCTCTCTGGAAACACCATATATTTT
TRBV21-1	.	once	TRBJ2-1	CASSRWTAERSNEQFF	TGTGCCAGCAGCCGTTGGACAGCAGAAAGATCCAATGAGCAGTTCTTC
TRBV9	.	.	TRBJ2-2	CASSKRGSQGNTGELFF	TGTGCCAGCAGCAAAAGAGGTTCACAGGGAAACACCGGGGAGCTGTTTTTT
TRBV4-3	.	.	TRBJ1-3	CASRNAELIGSGNTIYF	TGCGCCAGCAGAAACGCCGAGTTGATAGGGTCCGGAAACACCATATATTTT
TRBV11-2	.	.	TRBJ1-5	CASSSTAVGFNQPQHF	TGTGCCAGCAGCTCCACCGCCGTAGGTTTTAATCAGCCCCAGCATTTT
TRBV27	TRBD1	.	TRBJ1-2	CASSPTGVRADTF	TGTGCCAGCAGCCCGACAGGGGTGAGGGCAGACACCTTC
TRBV10-3	TRBD1	.	TRBJ1-1	CAAGTGNTEAFF	TGTGCCGCCGGGACAGGGAATACTGAAGCTTTCTTT
TRBV30	.	.	TRBJ1-4	CASRNEKLFF	TGTGCCTCAAGGAATGAAAAACTGTTTTTT
TRBV6-6	TRBD1	.	TRBJ2-3	CASRGDRTTDTQYF	TGTGCCAGCAGGGGGGACAGGACCACAGATACGCAGTATTTT
TRBV5-6	TRBD1	once	TRBJ2-7	CASNLRRTGAQDEQYF	TGTGCCAGCAACCTACGGCGGACAGGGGCCCAGGACGAGCAGTACTTC
TRBV6-2/TRBV6-3	.	.	TRBJ1-1	CASSYQGGLTEAFF	TGTGCCAGCAGTTACCAAGGGGGTCTCACTGAAGCTTTCTTT
TRBV4-1	TRBD1	.	TRBJ2-7	CASSLAGGEQYF	TGCGCCAGCAGTCTTGCAGGGGGCGAGCAGTACTTC
TRBV5-4	.	.	TRBJ2-7	CASSWGERQGYEQYF	TGTGCCAGCAGCTGGGGGGAACGGCAGGGCTACGAGCAGTACTTC
TRBV6-1	.	.	TRBJ1-5	CASSELWAGQPQHF	TGTGCCAGCAGTGAATTATGGGCGGGTCAGCCCCAGCATTTT
TRBV6-2/TRBV6-3	.	.	TRBJ2-1	CASSYSIRMSHEQFF	TGTGCCAGCAGTTACTCGATCCGAATGAGTCATGAGCAGTTCTTC
TRBV3-1/TRBV3-2	.	.	TRBJ1-6	CASSQAVAVGLHF	TGTGCCAGCAGCCAAGCAGTAGCGGTTGGCCTCCACTTT